Listed below are T cell receptor beta chains from one sample, sequenced in a study of blood T cell repertoires in COVID-19. Profiling relied on immunoSEQ multiplex PCR, and the TCRdb table lists in-frame clones only, not all of them. The data hold about 300,000 clones, with around 86% observed a single time. Sequenced material: peripheral blood. The receptors were gathered from a human donor in a cohort sampled during active COVID-19. CDR3s include the opening cysteine and the closing phenylalanine or tryptophan. Each record gives: V gene, clone size, D gene, J gene, CDR3 protein, CDR3 DNA. The D gene is left open where the match is weak. Not every row has a clone size; where given, it reads once, few, many or a size class.

>TRBV27|.|.|TRBJ2-4
CASSFPQERLAKNIQYF
TGTGCCAGCAGTTTTCCCCAGGAGCGGCTAGCCAAAAACATTCAGTACTTC
>TRBV18|.|.|TRBJ2-7
CASSPKTVDEQYF
TGTGCCAGCTCACCAAAGACAGTCGACGAGCAGTACTTC
>TRBV2|.|TRBD1|TRBJ2-5
CASSLGQGEETQYF
TGTGCCAGCAGTCTGGGACAGGGAGAGGAGACCCAGTACTTC
>TRBV9|.|.|TRBJ2-7
CASSPGPGEQYF
TGTGCCAGCAGCCCTGGTCCCGGCGAGCAGTACTTC
>TRBV18|.|TRBD2|TRBJ2-1
CASSLGLAGTYEQFF
TGTGCCAGCTCGCTGGGACTAGCGGGAACGTATGAGCAGTTCTTC
>TRBV7-9|.|TRBD2|TRBJ2-3
CASGLAGDDTQYF
TGTGCCAGCGGGCTAGCGGGAGACGATACGCAGTATTTT
>TRBV7-6|.|TRBD2|TRBJ2-7
CASSLDGGAQYF
TGTGCCAGCAGCTTAGACGGGGGGGCGCAGTACTTC
>TRBV9|.|TRBD1|TRBJ1-2
CASSQGQGRNYGYTF
TGTGCCAGCAGTCAAGGACAGGGCCGGAACTATGGCTACACCTTC
>TRBV18|.|.|TRBJ1-1
CASSPYPRNTEAFF
TGTGCCAGCTCACCATACCCCAGGAACACTGAAGCTTTCTTT
>TRBV28|.|.|TRBJ1-5
CASSFRGSGGQPQHF
TGTGCCAGCAGTTTTCGGGGGTCGGGTGGTCAGCCCCAGCATTTT
>TRBV27|.|.|TRBJ2-3
CASSLSPRRGTDTQYF
TGTGCCAGCAGTTTATCGCCGCGGCGGGGCACAGATACGCAGTATTTT
>TRBV9|many|.|TRBJ2-2
CASSVDNSAVPGELFF
TGTGCCAGCAGCGTAGATAATAGCGCAGTACCCGGGGAGCTGTTTTTT
>TRBV9|once|TRBD2|TRBJ2-1
CASSFGLGRNEQFF
TGTGCCAGCAGCTTCGGACTAGGACGCAATGAGCAGTTCTTC
>TRBV4-2|.|.|TRBJ2-7
CASSQLAGKGYEQYF
TGTGCCAGCAGCCAACTGGCGGGTAAGGGCTACGAGCAGTACTTC
>TRBV19|.|TRBD1|TRBJ1-1
CASDSRGANTEAFF
TGTGCCTCAGACTCCAGGGGGGCTAACACTGAAGCTTTCTTT
>TRBV5-1|.|TRBD1|TRBJ1-1
CASSLGTGMTEAFF
TGCGCCAGCAGCTTGGGGACAGGGATGACTGAAGCTTTCTTT
>TRBV28|.|TRBD2|TRBJ2-3
CASSSVAGGDTQYF
TGTGCCAGCAGTTCTGTAGCCGGGGGGGATACGCAGTATTTT
>TRBV7-2|.|TRBD1|TRBJ2-1
CASSSGTGTYNEQFF
TGTGCCAGCAGCTCAGGGACAGGGACGTACAATGAGCAGTTCTTC
>TRBV21-1|.|.|TRBJ1-5
CARRAGGSNQPQHF
TGTGCCAGGCGGGCGGGGGGGAGCAATCAGCCCCAGCATTTT
>TRBV4-2|many|.|TRBJ2-5
CASSPTGWETQYF
TGTGCCAGCAGCCCCACGGGATGGGAGACCCAGTACTTC
>TRBV3-1/TRBV3-2|.|TRBD2|TRBJ2-5
CASSQGVAGVGETQYF
TGTGCCAGCAGCCAAGGGGTAGCGGGGGTAGGGGAGACCCAGTACTTC
>TRBV9|.|TRBD2|TRBJ2-3
CASSETSGSTDTQYF
TGTGCCAGCAGTGAGACTAGCGGGAGCACAGATACGCAGTATTTT
>TRBV7-9|.|.|TRBJ2-5
CASSLWGGTIETQYF
TGTGCCAGCAGCTTATGGGGAGGAACTATAGAGACCCAGTACTTC
>TRBV10-3|.|TRBD2|TRBJ2-1
CATWTSGSTNEQFF
TGTGCCACATGGACTAGCGGGAGTACCAATGAGCAGTTCTTC
>TRBV19|.|TRBD2|TRBJ2-7
CASSTLAGGHEQYF
TGTGCCAGTAGTACCCTAGCGGGAGGGCACGAGCAGTACTTC
>TRBV10-3|.|.|TRBJ2-7
CAIKVGQGGYEQYF
TGTGCCATCAAGGTTGGGCAGGGGGGCTACGAGCAGTACTTC
>TRBV24-1|.|TRBD2|TRBJ2-2
CATSGESGRSGELFF
TGTGCCACCAGTGGAGAAAGCGGGAGAAGCGGGGAGCTGTTTTTT
>TRBV6-4|.|TRBD2|TRBJ2-1
CASSDYAGDEQFF
TGTGCCAGCAGTGATTACGCGGGAGATGAGCAGTTCTTC
>TRBV7-2|.|TRBD2|TRBJ2-7
CASSLGLAAEQYF
TGTGCCAGCAGCTTAGGACTAGCGGCCGAGCAGTACTTC
>TRBV7-9|once|.|TRBJ2-7
CASSLVSGTSYEQYF
TGTGCCAGCAGCTTAGTAAGCGGGACAAGCTACGAGCAGTACTTC
>TRBV27|.|.|TRBJ2-7
CASSFYGGGYEQYF
TGTGCCAGCAGTTTTTACGGTGGTGGCTACGAGCAGTACTTC
>TRBV28|few|.|TRBJ1-1
CASSLGLGGLTEAFF
TGTGCCAGCAGTTTAGGTTTGGGGGGACTCACTGAAGCTTTCTTT
>TRBV11-1|.|.|TRBJ1-2
CASSPSFLANYGYTF
TGTGCCAGCAGCCCATCGTTCCTAGCTAACTATGGCTACACCTTC
>TRBV3-1/TRBV3-2|.|.|TRBJ2-3
CASSQVGRNTQYF
TGTGCCAGCAGCCAAGTAGGGAGGAATACGCAGTATTTT
>TRBV3-1/TRBV3-2|.|TRBD2|TRBJ2-7
CASSQDFLRTSIYEQYF
TGTGCCAGCAGCCAAGATTTTTTGAGGACTAGTATCTACGAGCAGTACTTC
>TRBV24-1|.|.|TRBJ2-1
CATSGGSSYNEQFF
TGTGCCACCAGTGGCGGTAGCTCCTACAATGAGCAGTTCTTC
>TRBV4-1|.|TRBD1|TRBJ2-1
CASSQSDRSLREQFF
TGCGCCAGCAGCCAATCGGACAGGAGTCTACGTGAGCAGTTCTTC
>TRBV28|.|TRBD1|TRBJ2-7
CASRIGTGRGYEQYF
TGTGCCAGCAGGATAGGGACAGGGAGGGGATACGAGCAGTACTTC
>TRBV6-5|.|TRBD2|TRBJ2-2
CASSSSSGRAGGELFF
TGTGCCAGCAGTTCCTCTAGCGGGAGGGCCGGCGGGGAGCTGTTTTTT
>TRBV7-9|.|.|TRBJ1-6
CASSLVAGNSPLHF
TGTGCCAGCAGCTTAGTGGCAGGCAATTCACCCCTCCACTTT
>TRBV30|.|.|TRBJ1-6
CAWRAGNSPLHF
TGTGCCTGGCGTGCAGGGAATTCACCCCTCCACTTT
>TRBV9|.|.|TRBJ2-7
CASSVGFSFSYEQYF
TGTGCCAGCAGCGTGGGTTTTAGCTTCTCCTACGAGCAGTACTTC
>TRBV5-1|.|.|TRBJ2-1
CASSLAAASALSYNEQFF
TGCGCCAGCAGCTTGGCCGCGGCTAGCGCGTTATCCTACAATGAGCAGTTCTTC
>TRBV10-2|.|.|TRBJ2-1
CASSVELAVNEQFF
TGCGCCAGCAGTGTAGAACTAGCCGTCAATGAGCAGTTCTTC
>TRBV12-5|.|TRBD2|TRBJ2-5
CASGQPGGQETQYF
TGTGCTAGTGGCCAACCGGGGGGGCAAGAGACCCAGTACTTC